The 9 T cell receptor beta chains in this list originate from one sample, sequenced in a study of T cells in Graves' hyperthyroidism and ophthalmopathy (dated by TCRdb to about 2019). Library creation used multiplex PCR. TCRdb records Illumina HiSeq 2000 as the sequencer. The TCR beta CDR3 regions were amplified from the RNA transcripts. The TCR CDR3 was subjected to a first round of RT-PCR using the HTBI primer set and the Qiagen OneStep RT-PCR kit. TCRdb applied fastp at Q25 and MiXCR to the public reads, then kept only in-frame beta chains. Every entry covers one CDR3 protein and lists the most common genes and DNA from its rows. The sample records under 800,000 distinct CDR3 sequences, around 15% of which are singletons. 10% to 13% of the sample is held by the ten biggest clonotypes. The sequencing input was blood. The receptors were gathered from a woman aged 18-35 years with Graves' hyperthyroidism.

The chain has TRBV7-9 and TRBJ1-1, with D uncertain. Germline V gene sequence: CDR1 SEHNR, CDR2 FQNEAQ (reference sequence). There are 14 residues in the CDR3. V was pared by 6 bases and J by 1 base, with 12 bases between. CDR3: CASSYGRKNTEAFF. The CDR3, as DNA: TGTGCCAGCAGTTACGGACGGAAGAACACTGAAGCTTTCTTT.

V is TRBV7-9 and J is TRBJ1-4, with 8 bases matching TRBD1. CDR1 and CDR2 from the germline V gene are SEHNR and FQNEAQ (reference sequence). Trimming cost V 5 bases and J 4 bases; bases outside gene matches: 3. This CDR3 spans 14 amino acids. CDR3 sequence reads: CASSPTGDNEKLFF. The CDR3, as DNA: TGTGCCAGCAGCCCGACAGGGGATAATGAAAAACTGTTTTTT.

This clonotype was seen ten or more times. The DNA for the CDR3 is TGTGCCAGCAGTTTGGTCCCCTCCGACTATGGCTACACCTTC. This gives the protein CASSLVPSDYGYTF. V is TRBV12-3 or TRBV12-4 and J is TRBJ1-2, with D unclear. CDR3 size: 14 residues. The V gene lost 3 bases and the J gene lost 3 bases, with 11 bases spanning the gap.

This clonotype was recorded once. The chain links TRBV4-1 to TRBJ2-7; possibly TRBD1 or TRBD2 for D (8 bases each). Germline V lookup: CDR1 MGHRA, CDR2 YSYEKL. Trimming took off 6 bases at V and 3 bases at J, with 21 bases between the two ends. The length of the CDR3 is 16 residues. CDR3 sequence: CASSHRGGTGGYEQYF. For the CDR3, the DNA is TGCGCCAGCAGTCATCGGGGGGGGACAGGCGGCTACGAGCAGTACTTC.

This clonotype was seen only a few times. The rearrangement uses TRBV19 and TRBJ2-3, with 7 bases fitting TRBD2. V was pared by 4 bases and J by 0 bases, with 10 bases of the junction left unmatched. CDR1 LNHDA and CDR2 SQIVND come from the germline V gene (reference sequence). The CDR3 covers 17 residues. Here the CDR3 reads CASSTSPGLSSTDTQYF. The CDR3 nucleotides read TGTGCCAGTAGTACTTCTCCGGGACTATCTAGCACAGATACGCAGTATTTT. The whole variable domain, filled in from reference TRBV19 and TRBJ2-3, reads DGGITQSPKYLFRKEGQNVTLSCEQNLNHDAMYWYRQDPGQGLRLIYYSQIVNDFQKGDIAEGYSVSREKKESFPLTVTSAQKNPTAFYLCASSTSPGLSSTDTQYFGPGTRLTVL.

The V and J genes are TRBV7-8 and TRBJ2-3, with D perhaps TRBD1 (7 bases). Trimming cost V 5 bases and J 7 bases, with 25 bases left between them. The CDR3 extends over 17 amino acids. Germline V lookup: CDR1 SGHVS, CDR2 FQNEAQ. CDR3 DNA: TGTGCCAGCAGCGACCGCCCCGGGCAGGGGGGACCTAATACGCAGTATTTT. Amino acids: CASSDRPGQGGPNTQYF.

This chain links TRBV19 with TRBJ1-3, with 7 bases fitting TRBD1. V dropped 6 bases and J dropped 4; count of bases not matched to a gene: 6. The length of the CDR3 is 14 residues. Looked up from germline, CDR1 is LNHDA and CDR2 is SQIVND (reference sequence). The chain's CDR3 is CASRGQSTGNTIYF. In nucleotides, the CDR3 is TGTGCCAGTAGGGGACAGTCGACGGGAAACACCATATATTTT.

This clonotype was recorded many times. The chain is built from TRBV19 and TRBJ1-1; a possible D gene is TRBD1 (5 bases). CDR1 and CDR2 from the germline V gene are LNHDA and SQIVND (reference sequence). The ends were cut back, 8 bases at V and 1 base at J, with 11 bases in the middle. There are 13 residues in the CDR3. The CDR3 loop reads CASVGAGNTEAFF. The CDR3 DNA reads as TGTGCCAGTGTCGGGGCAGGGAACACTGAAGCTTTCTTT.

This clonotype was counted ten times or more. V gene TRBV3-1 combines with J gene TRBJ2-1, with a tentative D call TRBD2 (5 bases). Trimming removed 1 base at V and 2 bases at J, with 12 bases between. The CDR3 loop spans 16 amino acids. Germline loops: CDR1 LGHDT, CDR2 YNNKEL (reference sequence). The CDR3 spells CASSQAGAGPYNEQFF. In DNA, the CDR3 is TGTGCCAGCAGCCAAGCTGGCGCGGGTCCCTACAATGAGCAGTTCTTC.